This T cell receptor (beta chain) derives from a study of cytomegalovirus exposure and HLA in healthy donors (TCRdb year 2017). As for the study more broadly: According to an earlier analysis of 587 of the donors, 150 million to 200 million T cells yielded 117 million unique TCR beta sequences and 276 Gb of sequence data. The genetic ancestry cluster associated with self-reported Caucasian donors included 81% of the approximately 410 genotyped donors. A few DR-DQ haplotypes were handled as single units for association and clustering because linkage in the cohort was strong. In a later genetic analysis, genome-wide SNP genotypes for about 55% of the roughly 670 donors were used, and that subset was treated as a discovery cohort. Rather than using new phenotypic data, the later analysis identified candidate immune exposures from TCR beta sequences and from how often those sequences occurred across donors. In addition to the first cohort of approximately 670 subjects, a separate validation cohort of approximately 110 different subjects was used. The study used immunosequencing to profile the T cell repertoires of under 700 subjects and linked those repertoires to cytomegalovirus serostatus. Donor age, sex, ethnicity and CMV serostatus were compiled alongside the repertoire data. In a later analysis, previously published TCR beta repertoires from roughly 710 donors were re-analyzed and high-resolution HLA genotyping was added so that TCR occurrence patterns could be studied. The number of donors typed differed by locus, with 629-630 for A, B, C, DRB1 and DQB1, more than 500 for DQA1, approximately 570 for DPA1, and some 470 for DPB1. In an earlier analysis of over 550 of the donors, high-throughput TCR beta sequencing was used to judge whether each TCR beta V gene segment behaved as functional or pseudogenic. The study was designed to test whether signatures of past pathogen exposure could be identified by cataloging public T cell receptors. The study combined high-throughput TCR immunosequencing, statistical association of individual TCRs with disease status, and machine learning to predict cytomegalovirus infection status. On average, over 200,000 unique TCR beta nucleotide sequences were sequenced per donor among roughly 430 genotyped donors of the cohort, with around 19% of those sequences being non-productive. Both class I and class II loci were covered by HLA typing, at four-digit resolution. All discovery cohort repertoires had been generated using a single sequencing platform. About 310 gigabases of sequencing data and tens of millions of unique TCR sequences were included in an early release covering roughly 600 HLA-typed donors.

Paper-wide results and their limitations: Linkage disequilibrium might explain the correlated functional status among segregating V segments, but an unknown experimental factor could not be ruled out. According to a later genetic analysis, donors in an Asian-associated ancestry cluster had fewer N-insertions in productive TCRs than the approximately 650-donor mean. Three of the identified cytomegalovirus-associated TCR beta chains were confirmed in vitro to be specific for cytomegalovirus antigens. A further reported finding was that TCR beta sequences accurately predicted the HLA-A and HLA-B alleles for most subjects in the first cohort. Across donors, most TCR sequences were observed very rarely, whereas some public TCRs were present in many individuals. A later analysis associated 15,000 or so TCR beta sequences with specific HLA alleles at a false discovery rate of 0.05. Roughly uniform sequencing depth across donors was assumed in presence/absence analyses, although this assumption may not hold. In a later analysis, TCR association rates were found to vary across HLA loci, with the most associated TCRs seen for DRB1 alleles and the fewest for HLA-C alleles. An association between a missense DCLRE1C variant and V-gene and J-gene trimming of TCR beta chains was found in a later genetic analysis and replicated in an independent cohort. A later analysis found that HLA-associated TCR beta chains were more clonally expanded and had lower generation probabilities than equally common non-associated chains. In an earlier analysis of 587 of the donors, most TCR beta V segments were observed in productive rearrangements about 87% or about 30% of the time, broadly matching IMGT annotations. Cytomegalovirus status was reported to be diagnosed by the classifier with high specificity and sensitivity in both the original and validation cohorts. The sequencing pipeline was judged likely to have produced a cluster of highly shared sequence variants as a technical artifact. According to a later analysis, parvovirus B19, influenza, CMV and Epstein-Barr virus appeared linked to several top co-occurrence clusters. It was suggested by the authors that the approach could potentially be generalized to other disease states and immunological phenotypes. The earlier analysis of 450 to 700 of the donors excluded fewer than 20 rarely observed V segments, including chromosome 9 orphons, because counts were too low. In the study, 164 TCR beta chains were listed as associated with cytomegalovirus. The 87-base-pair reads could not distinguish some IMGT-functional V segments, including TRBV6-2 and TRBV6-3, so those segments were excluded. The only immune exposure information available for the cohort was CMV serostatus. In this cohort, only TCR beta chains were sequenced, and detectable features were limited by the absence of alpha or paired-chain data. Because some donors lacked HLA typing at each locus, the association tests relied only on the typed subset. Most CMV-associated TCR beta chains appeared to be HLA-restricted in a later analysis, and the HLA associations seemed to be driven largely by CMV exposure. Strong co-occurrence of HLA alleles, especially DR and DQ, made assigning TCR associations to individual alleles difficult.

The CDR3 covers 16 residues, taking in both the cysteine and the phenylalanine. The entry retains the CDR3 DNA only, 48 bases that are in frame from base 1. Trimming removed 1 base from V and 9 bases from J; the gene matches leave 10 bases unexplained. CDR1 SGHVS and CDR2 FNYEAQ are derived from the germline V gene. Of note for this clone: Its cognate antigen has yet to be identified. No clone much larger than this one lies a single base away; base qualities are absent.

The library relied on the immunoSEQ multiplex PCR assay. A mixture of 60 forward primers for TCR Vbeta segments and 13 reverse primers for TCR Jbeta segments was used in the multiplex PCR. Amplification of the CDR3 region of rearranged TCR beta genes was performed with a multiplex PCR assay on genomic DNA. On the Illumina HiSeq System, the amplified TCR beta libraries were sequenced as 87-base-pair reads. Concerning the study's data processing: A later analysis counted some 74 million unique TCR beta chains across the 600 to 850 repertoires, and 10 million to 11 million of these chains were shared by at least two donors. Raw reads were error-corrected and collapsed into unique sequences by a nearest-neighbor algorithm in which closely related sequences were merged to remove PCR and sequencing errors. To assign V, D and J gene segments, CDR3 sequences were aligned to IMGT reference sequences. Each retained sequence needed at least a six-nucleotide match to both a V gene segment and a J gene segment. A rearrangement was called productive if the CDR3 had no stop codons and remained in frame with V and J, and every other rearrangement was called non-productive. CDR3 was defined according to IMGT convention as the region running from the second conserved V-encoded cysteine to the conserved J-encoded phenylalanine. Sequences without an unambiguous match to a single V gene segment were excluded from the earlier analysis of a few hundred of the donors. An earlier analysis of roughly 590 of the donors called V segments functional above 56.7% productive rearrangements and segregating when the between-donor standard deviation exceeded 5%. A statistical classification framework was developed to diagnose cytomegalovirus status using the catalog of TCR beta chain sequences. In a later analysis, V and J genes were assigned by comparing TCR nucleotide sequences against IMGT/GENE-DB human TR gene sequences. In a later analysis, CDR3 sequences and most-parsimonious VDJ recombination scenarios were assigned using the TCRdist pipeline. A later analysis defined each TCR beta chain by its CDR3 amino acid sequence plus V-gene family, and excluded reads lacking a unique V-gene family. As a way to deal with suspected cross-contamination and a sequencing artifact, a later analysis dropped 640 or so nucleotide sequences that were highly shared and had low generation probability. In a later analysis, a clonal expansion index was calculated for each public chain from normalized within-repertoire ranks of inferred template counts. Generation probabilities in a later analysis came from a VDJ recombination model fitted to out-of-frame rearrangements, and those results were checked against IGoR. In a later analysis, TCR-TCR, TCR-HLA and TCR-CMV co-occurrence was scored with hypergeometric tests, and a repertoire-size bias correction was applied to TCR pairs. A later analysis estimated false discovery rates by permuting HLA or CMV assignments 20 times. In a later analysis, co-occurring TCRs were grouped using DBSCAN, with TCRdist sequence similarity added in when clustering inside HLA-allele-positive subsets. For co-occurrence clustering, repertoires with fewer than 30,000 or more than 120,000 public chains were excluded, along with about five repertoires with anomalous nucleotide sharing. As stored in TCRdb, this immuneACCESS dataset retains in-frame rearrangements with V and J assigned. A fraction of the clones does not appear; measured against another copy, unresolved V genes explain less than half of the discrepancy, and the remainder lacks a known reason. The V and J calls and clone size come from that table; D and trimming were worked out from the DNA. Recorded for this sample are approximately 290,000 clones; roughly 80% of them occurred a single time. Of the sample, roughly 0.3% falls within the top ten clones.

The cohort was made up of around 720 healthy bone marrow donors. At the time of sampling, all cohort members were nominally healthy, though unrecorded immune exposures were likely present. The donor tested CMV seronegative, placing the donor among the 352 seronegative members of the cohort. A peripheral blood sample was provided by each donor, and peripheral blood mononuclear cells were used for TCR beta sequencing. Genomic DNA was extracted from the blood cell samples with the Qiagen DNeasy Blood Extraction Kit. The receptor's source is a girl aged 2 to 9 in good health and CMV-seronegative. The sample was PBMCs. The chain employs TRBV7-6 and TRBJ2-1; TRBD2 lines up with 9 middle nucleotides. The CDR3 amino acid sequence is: CASSLGYAGGPSEQFF. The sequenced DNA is TGTGCCAGCAGCTTAGGCTACGCGGGAGGGCCGAGTGAGCAGTTCTTC.